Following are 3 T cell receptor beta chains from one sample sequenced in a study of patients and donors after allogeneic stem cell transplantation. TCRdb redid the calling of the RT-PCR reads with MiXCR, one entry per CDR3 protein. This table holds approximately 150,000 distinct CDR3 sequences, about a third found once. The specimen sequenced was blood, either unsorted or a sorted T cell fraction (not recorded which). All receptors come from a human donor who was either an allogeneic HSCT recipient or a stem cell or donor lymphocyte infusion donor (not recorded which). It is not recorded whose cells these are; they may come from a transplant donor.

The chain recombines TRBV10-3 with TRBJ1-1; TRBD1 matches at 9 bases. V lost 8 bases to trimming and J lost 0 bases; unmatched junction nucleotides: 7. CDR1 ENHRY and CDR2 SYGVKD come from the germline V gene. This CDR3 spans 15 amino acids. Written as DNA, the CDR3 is TGTGCCATCCAGGAGGGGACAGGGATGAACACTGAAGCTTTCTTT. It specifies CAIQEGTGMNTEAFF.

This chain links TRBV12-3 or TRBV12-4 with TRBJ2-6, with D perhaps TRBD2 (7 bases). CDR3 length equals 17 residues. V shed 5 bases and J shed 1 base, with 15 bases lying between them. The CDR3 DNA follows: TGTGCCAGCAGTCCACAGGGAGGGGTTTCTGGGGCCAACGTCCTGACTTTC. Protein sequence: CASSPQGGVSGANVLTF.

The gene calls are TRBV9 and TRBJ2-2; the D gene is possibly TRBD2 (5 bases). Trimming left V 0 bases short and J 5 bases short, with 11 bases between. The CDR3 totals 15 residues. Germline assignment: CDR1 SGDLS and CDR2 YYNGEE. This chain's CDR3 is CASSVVGLRTGELFF. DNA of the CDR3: TGTGCCAGCAGCGTAGTCGGACTTCGGACCGGGGAGCTGTTTTTT.